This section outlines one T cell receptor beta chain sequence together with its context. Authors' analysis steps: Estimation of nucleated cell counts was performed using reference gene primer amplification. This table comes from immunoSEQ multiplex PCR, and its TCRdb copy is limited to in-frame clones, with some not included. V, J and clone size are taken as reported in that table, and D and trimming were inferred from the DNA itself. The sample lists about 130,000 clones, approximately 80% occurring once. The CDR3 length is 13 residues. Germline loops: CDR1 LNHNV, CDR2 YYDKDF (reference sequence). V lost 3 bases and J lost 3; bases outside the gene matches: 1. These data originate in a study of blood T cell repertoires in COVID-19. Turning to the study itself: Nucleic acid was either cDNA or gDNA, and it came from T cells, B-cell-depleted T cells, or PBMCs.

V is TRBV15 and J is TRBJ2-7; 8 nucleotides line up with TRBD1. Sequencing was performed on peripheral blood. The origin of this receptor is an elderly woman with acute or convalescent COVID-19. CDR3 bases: TGTGCCACCAGCAGGGACAGGGACTACGAGCAGTACTTC. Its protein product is CATSRDRDYEQYF.